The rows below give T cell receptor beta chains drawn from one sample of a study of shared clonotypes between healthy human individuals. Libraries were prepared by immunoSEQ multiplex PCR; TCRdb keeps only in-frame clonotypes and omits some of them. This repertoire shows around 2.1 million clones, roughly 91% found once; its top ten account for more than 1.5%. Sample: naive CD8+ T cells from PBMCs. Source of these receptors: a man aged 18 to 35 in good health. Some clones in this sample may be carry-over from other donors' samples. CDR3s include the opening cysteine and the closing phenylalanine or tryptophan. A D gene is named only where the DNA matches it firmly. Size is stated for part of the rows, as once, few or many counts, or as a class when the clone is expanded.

CDR3: CASSQDLAGVEKLFF
DNA: TGCGCCAGCAGCCAAGATTTGGCAGGGGTTGAAAAACTGTTTTTT
V: TRBV4-1
J: TRBJ1-4
D: -
size: -

CDR3: CSAVPRGNTEAFF
DNA: TGCAGCGCTGTCCCCCGGGGGAACACTGAAGCTTTCTTT
V: TRBV29-1
J: TRBJ1-1
D: -
size: -

CDR3: CASSPGNRAGDYEQYF
DNA: TGTGCCAGCAGCCCTGGAAACCGGGCAGGGGACTACGAGCAGTACTTC
V: TRBV9
J: TRBJ2-7
D: -
size: -

CDR3: CAWSDTTSGRAYNEQFF
DNA: TGTGCCTGGAGTGACACGACTAGCGGGAGGGCATACAATGAGCAGTTCTTC
V: TRBV30
J: TRBJ2-1
D: TRBD2
size: -

CDR3: CASSQGVKRSQPQHF
DNA: TGCGCCAGCAGCCAGGGGGTCAAGCGGAGTCAGCCCCAGCATTTT
V: TRBV4-1
J: TRBJ1-5
D: -
size: -

CDR3: CASSSPDRAYEQYF
DNA: TGTGCCAGCAGTTCGCCCGACAGGGCCTACGAGCAGTACTTC
V: TRBV28
J: TRBJ2-7
D: TRBD1
size: once

CDR3: CSDSTFLDTQYF
DNA: TGCAGCGACTCGACTTTCCTAGATACGCAGTATTTT
V: TRBV29-1
J: TRBJ2-3
D: -
size: once

CDR3: CAISVGSGQGHMNTEAFF
DNA: TGTGCCATCAGTGTGGGCAGCGGGCAGGGGCATATGAACACTGAAGCTTTCTTT
V: TRBV10-3
J: TRBJ1-1
D: -
size: -

CDR3: CASSQDPTSVSYNEQFF
DNA: TGTGCCAGCAGCCAAGACCCAACTAGCGTATCCTACAATGAGCAGTTCTTC
V: TRBV4-2
J: TRBJ2-1
D: TRBD2
size: -

CDR3: CASSLTGARYGYTF
DNA: TGTGCCAGCAGTTTGACAGGGGCGAGGTATGGCTACACCTTC
V: TRBV27
J: TRBJ1-2
D: TRBD1
size: -

CDR3: CASSFLEGAMSGELFF
DNA: TGTGCCAGCAGCTTCTTGGAGGGGGCGATGTCCGGGGAGCTGTTTTTT
V: TRBV7-9
J: TRBJ2-2
D: -
size: -